The 14 T cell receptor beta chains below were found in one sample sequenced in a study of neurological immune-mediated disorders. TCRdb re-analysed the 5' RACE reads in MiXCR, keeping a single row per CDR3 protein. The table includes about 79,000 distinct CDR3 sequences, approximately 14% detected once. Sequences were obtained from PBMCs. These receptors were collected from a woman between 45 and 65 years old in good health.

This clonotype has at least ten counts. J is TRBJ1-1 and V is TRBV14; weak D call: TRBD1 (5 bases). V shed 1 base and J shed 3 bases, with 6 bases lying between them. The CDR3 covers 13 residues. CDR1 and CDR2 (germline): SGHDN, FVKESK. CDR3 DNA: TGTGCCAGCAGCCAAGTGACAGACACTGAAGCTTTCTTT. Residues: CASSQVTDTEAFF. Variable domain in full (rest from reference TRBV14 and TRBJ1-1): EAGVTQFPSHSVIEKGQTVTLRCDPISGHDNLYWYRRVMGKEIKFLLHFVKESKQDESGMPNNRFLAERTGGTYSTLKVQPAELEDSGVYFCASSQVTDTEAFFGQGTRLTVV.

This clonotype came up many times. The chain has TRBV5-1 and TRBJ2-5; 7 bases match TRBD1. Germline values: CDR1 SGHRS, CDR2 YFSETQ. Trimming took 3 bases from V and 7 from J; bases not matched to a gene: 6. The length of the CDR3 is 13 residues. CDR3 in amino acids: CASSSTGDGTQYF. CDR3 nucleotides: TGCGCCAGCAGCTCTACAGGGGATGGGACCCAGTACTTC. The full variable domain, in which reference TRBV5-1 and TRBJ2-5 provide the parts outside the CDR3, is KAGVTQTPRYLIKTRGQQVTLSCSPISGHRSVSWYQQTPGQGLQFLFEYFSETQRNKGNFPGRFSGRQFSNSRSEMNVSTLELGDSALYLCASSSTGDGTQYFGPGTRLLVL.

This clonotype was counted ten times or more. The chain employs TRBV27 and TRBJ2-7, with D unresolved. The CDR3 is 12 amino acids. Trimming removed 6 bases from V and 10 bases from J, with 16 bases in between. CDR1 MNHEY and CDR2 SMNVEV come from the germline V gene (reference sequence). As DNA, the CDR3 is TGTGCCAGCAGCCTTGTCCCCCCTGGACAGTACTTC. It is translated as CASSLVPPGQYF.

The chain couples TRBV7-8 to TRBJ1-1; TRBD1 might be the D (6 bases). The CDR3 has 13 residues. With 5 bases removed from V and 4 bases from J, the gap between germline ends came to 11 bases. The germline CDR1 and CDR2 sequences are SGHVS and FQNEAQ. The CDR3 sequence is CASSAGVSTEAFF. DNA of the CDR3: TGTGCCAGCAGCGCAGGGGTCAGCACTGAAGCTTTCTTT.

The chain uses TRBV6-1 and TRBJ1-6; possible D gene TRBD1, 6 bases. Trimming shortened V by 7 bases and J by 5 bases, and 15 bases separated the two germline ends. The CDR3 spans 15 residues. CDR1 and CDR2 (germline): MNHNS, SASEGT. CDR3 bases: TGTGCCAGCACCCGCGGACAGACAGATAATTCACCCCTCCACTTT. It codes for CASTRGQTDNSPLHF.

This clonotype showed up many times. This rearrangement joins TRBV5-1 to TRBJ2-3; a possible D gene is TRBD2 (5 bases). The CDR3 covers 15 residues. Germline CDR1 reads SGHRS; CDR2 reads YFSETQ. V lost 4 bases, J lost 2 bases, and 14 bases lay in between. The CDR3 DNA reads as TGCGCCAGCAGCCCTGGGAGCTACCCCACAGATACGCAGTATTTT. Translated, it gives CASSPGSYPTDTQYF.

This clonotype came up many times. This rearrangement joins TRBV9 to TRBJ2-7, with D possibly matching TRBD2 (6 bases). V lost 0 bases and J 1 base, leaving 11 bases between the germline ends. This CDR3 comprises 15 residues. From germline, CDR1 is SGDLS and CDR2 YYNGEE. CDR3 amino acids: CASSVGASESYEQYF. Here the CDR3 DNA reads TGTGCCAGCAGCGTAGGGGCTAGCGAGTCCTACGAGCAGTACTTC.

In its sample, this clonotype was seen many times. This chain links TRBV5-1 with TRBJ2-1; D uncertain. Trimming stripped 0 bases from V and 7 bases from J, with 17 bases between. CDR1 and CDR2 from the germline V gene are SGHRS and YFSETQ. The length of the CDR3 is 16 residues. The chain's CDR3 is CASSLGQKAGRNEQFF. The DNA for the CDR3 is TGCGCCAGCAGCTTGGGGCAGAAGGCCGGCAGGAATGAGCAGTTCTTC.

This clonotype was counted many times. The chain carries TRBV7-8 and TRBJ1-1; possible D gene TRBD1, 5 bases. In germline, CDR1 is SGHVS, CDR2 FQNEAQ. This CDR3 is built from 12 residues. V was shortened by 5 bases and J by 7 bases, with 11 bases between the two germline ends. The DNA for the CDR3 is TGTGCCAGCAGCACGCGGGACCTTGAAGCTTTCTTT. Protein product: CASSTRDLEAFF.

This clonotype was recorded many times. The V call is TRBV7-9, the J call TRBJ2-1; the D gene is possibly TRBD2 (5 bases). This CDR3 is built from 15 residues. V was cut by 3 bases and J by 0 bases, with 9 bases left in between. Germline-derived CDR1 and CDR2 are SEHNR and FQNEAQ (reference sequence). The CDR3 DNA reads as TGTGCCAGCAGCTTCGAGGGTTACTCCTACAATGAGCAGTTCTTC. As protein: CASSFEGYSYNEQFF.

This clonotype has at least ten counts. The chain recombines TRBV29-1 with TRBJ2-1, with TRBD2 matching over 14 bases. Germline CDR1 and CDR2: SQVTM and ANQGSEA. Trimming at V came to 7 bases and at J to 0 bases, leaving 5 bases not matched to a gene. The CDR3 is made up of 16 amino acids. The CDR3 nucleotides read TGCAGCGGCTGGACTAGCGGGGGGAGCTCCTACAATGAGCAGTTCTTC. It is translated as CSGWTSGGSSYNEQFF.

This clonotype was seen many times. The J gene is TRBJ2-5, the V gene TRBV24-1; D is possibly TRBD2 (5 bases). This CDR3 contains 12 residues. CDR1 KGHDR and CDR2 SFDVKD come from the germline V gene. With 5 bases removed from V and 2 bases from J, the gap between germline ends came to 5 bases. CDR3 in DNA: TGTGCCACCAGTGGGGAGCAAGAGACCCAGTACTTC. Protein product: CATSGEQETQYF.

In its sample, this clonotype was seen many times. The V and J genes are TRBV29-1 and TRBJ2-7, with D perhaps matching TRBD1 or TRBD2 (5 bases each). This CDR3 comprises 13 residues. V was pared by 7 bases and J by 6 bases, with 19 bases between. CDR1 and CDR2 (germline): SQVTM, ANQGSEA. CDR3 sequence (DNA): TGCAGCGCCGAGTCTATTGCAGGGAGCGAGCAGTACTTC. Its translation is CSAESIAGSEQYF.

The chain has TRBV28 and TRBJ2-5, with TRBD1 identical over 7 bases. Trimming cost V 5 bases and J 3 bases; bases outside gene matches: 3. In germline, CDR1 is MDHEN, CDR2 SYDVKM. The CDR3 has 13 amino acids. CDR3 sequence: CASSRGTEETQYF. The CDR3 coding sequence is TGTGCCAGCAGTAGAGGGACAGAAGAGACCCAGTACTTC.